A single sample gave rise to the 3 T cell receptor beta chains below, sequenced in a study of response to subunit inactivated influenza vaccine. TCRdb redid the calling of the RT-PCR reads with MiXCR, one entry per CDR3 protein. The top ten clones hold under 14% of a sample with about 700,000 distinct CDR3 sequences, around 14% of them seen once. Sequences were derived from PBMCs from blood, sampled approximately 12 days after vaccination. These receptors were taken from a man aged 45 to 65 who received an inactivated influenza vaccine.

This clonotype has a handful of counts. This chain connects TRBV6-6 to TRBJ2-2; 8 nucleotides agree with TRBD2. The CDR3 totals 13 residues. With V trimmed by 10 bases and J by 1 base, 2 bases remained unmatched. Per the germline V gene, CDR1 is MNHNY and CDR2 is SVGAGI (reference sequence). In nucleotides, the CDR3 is TGTGCCACCGGGGGGGGGAACACCGGGGAGCTGTTTTTT. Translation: CATGGGNTGELFF.

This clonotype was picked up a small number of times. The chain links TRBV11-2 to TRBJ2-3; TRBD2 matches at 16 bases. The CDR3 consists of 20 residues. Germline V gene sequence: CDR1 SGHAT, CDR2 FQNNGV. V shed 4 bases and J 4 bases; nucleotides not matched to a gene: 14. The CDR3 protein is CASSSGLAGGRSAWADTQYF. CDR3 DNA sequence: TGTGCCAGCAGCTCGGGACTAGCGGGGGGGCGATCAGCTTGGGCAGATACGCAGTATTTT.

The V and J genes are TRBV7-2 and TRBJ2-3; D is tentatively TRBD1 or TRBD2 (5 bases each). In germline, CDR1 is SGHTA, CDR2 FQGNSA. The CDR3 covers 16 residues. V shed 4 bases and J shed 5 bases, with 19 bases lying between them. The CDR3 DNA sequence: TGTGCCAGCAGCTACCCGGGACGGGGAATTAGAGATACGCAGTATTTT. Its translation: CASSYPGRGIRDTQYF.